In its sample, the clone carrying this TCR beta chain was seen once. The antigen is not known. This sequence may be a read error, since a much larger clone differs from it by one base. The data derive from a study of identical twins. Study results and limitations: Partial confounding of zero-insertion analyses by invariant MAIT and iNKT cells was possible. Fewer insertions were carried by abundant cord blood beta clonotypes, but none was seen in memory repertoires.

CDR3 size: 12 residues. Looked up from germline, CDR1 is ENHRY and CDR2 is SYGVKD. TCRdb re-called the 5' RACE reads through MiXCR, storing one row per CDR3 protein. The top ten clones hold over 0.25% of a sample with approximately 1.8 million distinct CDR3 sequences, around 29% of them seen once. Input material: cord blood. The chain is built from TRBV10-3 and TRBJ2-5, with a weak D call TRBD1 (6 bases). The clonotype comes from a newborn girl in good health. This CDR3 is CAIGGHQETRYF. DNA of the CDR3: TGTGCCATCGGGGGACACCAAGAGACCCGGTACTTC.